The clone carrying this TCR beta chain has only a few counts. Germline CDR1 SGHVS, CDR2 FQNEAQ. V was trimmed by 4 bases and J by 1 base, leaving 13 bases between them. The CDR3 spans 16 residues. The sample belongs to a study of T-cell memory formation after mild COVID-19. TCR alpha and TCR beta cDNA libraries carrying sample barcodes and UMIs came from 5'RACE with constant-segment primers. One entry per CDR3 protein, called by TCRdb with MiXCR from the 5' RACE reads. This table has about 240,000 distinct CDR3 sequences, roughly 9.4% appearing once. The chain is built from TRBV7-8 and TRBJ2-2; a weak D match, TRBD2 (5 bases). The sample was PBMCs or a T cell subset sorted from them (not recorded which). The sequence was collected from a man aged 18-30 years who had mild COVID-19 (a few samples of this study predate the infection). Cell type and time point are not known. CDR3 DNA: TGTGCCAGCAGCTCCACGGGATTCCGGAACACCGGGGAGCTGTTTTTT. Translated, it gives CASSSTGFRNTGELFF.